Shown below are 12 T cell receptor beta chains from a single sample sequenced in a study of PD-L1 blockade in urothelial cancer. The time point denotes: pretreatment peripheral blood. Assay: immunoSEQ multiplex PCR; the TCRdb copy retains only in-frame clones and omits some. Found here are some 43,000 clones, more than 70% of them singletons; the top ten hold 15% to 20%. The sequenced sample was PBMCs, obtained around atezolizumab (anti-PD-L1) treatment. The receptors were gathered from a man aged 55 to 69 with urothelial cancer.

This chain links TRBV28 with TRBJ2-5; 11 bases line up with TRBD2. The CDR3 has 16 amino acids. Germline V lookup: CDR1 MDHEN, CDR2 SYDVKM. With 4 bases clipped from V and 1 base from J, the junction kept 5 bases outside the gene matches. CDR3 region: CASSSTSGTFQETQYF. The DNA for the CDR3 is TGTGCCAGCAGTTCGACTAGCGGGACTTTCCAAGAGACCCAGTACTTC.

The chain is built from TRBV28 and TRBJ2-1; 12 bases map to TRBD2. Unmatched junction bases numbered 10, after V lost 5 bases and J lost 8 bases. This CDR3 is 16 amino acids long. Germline CDR1 reads MDHEN; CDR2 reads SYDVKM. CDR3 protein: CASSPSSGGAFYEQFF. CDR3 nucleotides: TGTGCCAGCAGTCCCTCTAGCGGGGGGGCTTTCTATGAGCAGTTCTTC.

In DNA form, the CDR3 reads TGCGCCAGCACCCCAAGTTCAGGGAACACTGAAGCTTTCTTT. This gives the protein CASTPSSGNTEAFF. The chain links TRBV4-3 to TRBJ1-1; no reliable D call. Germline V lookup: CDR1 LGHNA, CDR2 YSLEER. The CDR3 covers 14 residues. V was trimmed by 7 bases and J by 1 base, leaving 13 bases between them.

The V and J genes are TRBV7-8 and TRBJ2-5; a possible D gene is TRBD1 (6 bases). This CDR3 has 14 residues. CDR1 is SGHVS, CDR2 FQNEAQ, per germline. Trimming shortened V by 3 bases and J by 9 bases, and 17 bases separated the two germline ends. The CDR3 sequence: CASSFSDRSGAQYF. The CDR3 DNA reads as TGTGCCAGCAGCTTCTCAGACAGGTCCGGGGCCCAGTACTTC.

This clone was observed a single time. The CDR3 bases are TGTGCCTGGAGTGTACCCCCTAAAGAGGACTACGAGCAGTACTTC. The encoded protein is CAWSVPPKEDYEQYF. The gene calls are TRBV30 and TRBJ2-7; D gene unclear. Deletions cut 0 bases from V and 3 bases from J, with 15 bases between. The CDR3 loop spans 15 amino acids. Germline assignment: CDR1 GTSNPN and CDR2 SVGIG (reference sequence).

This chain joins TRBV2 and TRBJ2-1; 7 bases match TRBD2. This CDR3 is built from 15 residues. The germline V gene has CDR1 SNHLY and CDR2 FYNNEI. The ends lost 5 bases at V and 5 bases at J; junction bases unmatched: 9. CDR3 protein: CASSFPSGLNNEQFF. CDR3 DNA: TGTGCCAGCAGTTTCCCTAGCGGCCTTAACAATGAGCAGTTCTTC. The full variable domain, its missing parts supplied by reference TRBV2 and TRBJ2-1, is EPEVTQTPSHQVTQMGQEVILRCVPISNHLYFYWYRQILGQKVEFLVSFYNNEISEKSEIFDDQFSVERPDGSNFTLKIRSTKLEDSAMYFCASSFPSGLNNEQFFGPGTRLTVL.

The V and J genes are TRBV27 and TRBJ2-1; TRBD2 might be the D (7 bases). Trimming shortened V by 4 bases and J by 8 bases, and 12 bases separated the two germline ends. CDR1 and CDR2 from the germline V gene are MNHEY and SMNVEV (reference sequence). The CDR3 is 13 residues long. The CDR3 sequence is CASSWGGRDEQFF. The CDR3 DNA reads TGTGCCAGCAGTTGGGGGGGGCGAGATGAGCAGTTCTTC.

The chain joins TRBV21-1 to TRBJ2-7; the table's TRBD1 call for D was not verified on the DNA. TRBV21-1 is a documented pseudogene. CDR3 length equals 16 residues. CDR3 nucleotide sequence: TGTGCCAGCAGCAAAGTTGACAGTCATCGCGCCTACGAGCAGTACTTC. It yields the protein CASSKVDSHRAYEQYF.

The table lists this clone with a few counts. The chain couples TRBV18 to TRBJ1-2, with 7 bases aligning to TRBD1. Germline loops: CDR1 KGHSH, CDR2 LQKENI. The CDR3 contains 14 residues. V dropped 3 bases and J dropped 4; count of bases not matched to a gene: 5. The DNA for the CDR3 is TGTGCCAGCTCACCCGGGACAGCTCTCTATGGCTACACCTTC. It yields the protein CASSPGTALYGYTF.

V usage is TRBV5-1 and J usage is TRBJ2-3; 8 bases agree with TRBD2. V was pared by 4 bases and J by 1 base, with 8 bases of the junction left unmatched. This CDR3 has 16 residues. Germline V gene sequence: CDR1 SGHRS, CDR2 YFSETQ. The CDR3 bases are TGCGCCAGCAGCCCGGGGGGGAGTGGCGGCACAGATACGCAGTATTTT. Encoded protein: CASSPGGSGGTDTQYF. Full variable domain (remainder filled in from reference TRBV5-1 and TRBJ2-3): KAGVTQTPRYLIKTRGQQVTLSCSPISGHRSVSWYQQTPGQGLQFLFEYFSETQRNKGNFPGRFSGRQFSNSRSEMNVSTLELGDSALYLCASSPGGSGGTDTQYFGPGTRLTVL.

This chain uses TRBV11-2 with TRBJ2-7; perhaps TRBD2 as D (6 bases). Germline CDR1 and CDR2: SGHAT and FQNNGV. V lost 3 bases to trimming and J lost 5 bases, with 17 bases between them. This CDR3 spans 15 amino acids. CDR3 protein: CASSLRGGTPHEQYF. The CDR3 DNA reads TGTGCCAGCAGCTTGAGGGGCGGGACTCCCCACGAGCAGTACTTC.

For this clone: At the DNA level, this CDR3 is encoded by other sequences in the same sample as well. This chain joins TRBV4-3 and TRBJ1-2, with 7 bases lining up with TRBD1. The CDR3 consists of 15 residues. V shed 2 bases and J 2 bases; nucleotides not matched to a gene: 5. Per germline, CDR1 LGHNA and CDR2 YSLEER. CDR3 DNA sequence: TGCGCCAGCAGCCAAAACCCACAGGGGAACTATGGCTACACCTTC. Translation gives CASSQNPQGNYGYTF.